The T cell receptor (beta chain) described here comes from a study of post-analysis software for immune sequencing data. Background on the study: Relapsing-remitting, secondary progressive and progressive-relapsing multiple sclerosis courses were included.

Unique molecular identifiers were carried by the TCR beta cDNA libraries. Each sample of roughly 0.85 to 11 million input T cells yielded around 500,000 cDNA molecules, so each molecule approximated one T cell. TCRdb analysed the PCR reads with MiXCR anew, one entry per CDR3 protein. Altogether roughly 700,000 distinct CDR3 sequences are present, 25% to 30% being singletons, with the ten largest covering 0.55% to 0.65%. As to this clonotype: Antigen unknown.

Study-level points and caveats: When compared against controls, multiple sclerosis patients showed significantly lower normalized Chao1 diversity. Samples from one preparation batch, clustered by F measure, grouped strongly together.

The origin of this receptor is a girl between 5 and 17 years old with multiple sclerosis. Sequencing was performed on blood.

This chain's CDR3 is CASSFFGQGLSYNEQFF. In nucleotides, the CDR3 is TGTGCCAGCAGTTTCTTCGGACAGGGCTTATCCTACAATGAGCAGTTCTTC. The rearrangement links TRBV28 to TRBJ2-1, with TRBD1 matching over 8 bases. Germline V gene data show CDR1 as MDHEN and CDR2 as SYDVKM. This CDR3 has 17 amino acids. Losses at the gene ends were 3 bases for V and 1 base for J; bases not matched to a gene: 8.